This T cell receptor beta chain was recorded in a study of blood T cell repertoires in COVID-19. On the study more broadly: From the United States, Italy and Spain came samples of acute and convalescent COVID-19. The cDNA or gDNA used as material had been derived from T cells, B-cell-depleted T cells, or PBMCs.

The authors' processing: Counts of nucleated cells, estimated from reference gene primer amplification, were obtained. Sequenced by immunoSEQ multiplex PCR; TCRdb stores in-frame clones only, minus some. The V and J calls and clone size come from that table; D and trimming were worked out from the DNA. The data show some 390,000 clones, more than 75% seen once. The sequenced material came from peripheral blood. The clonotype was recovered from a human donor in a cohort sampled during active COVID-19.

CDR3 residues: CATSRDRFAGEQYF. Here the CDR3 DNA reads TGTGCCACCAGCAGAGATAGGTTTGCGGGCGAGCAGTACTTC. The chain employs TRBV15 and TRBJ2-7, with D maybe TRBD2 (5 bases). Germline loops: CDR1 LNHNV, CDR2 YYDKDF (reference sequence). This CDR3 is 14 amino acids long. V was cut by 0 bases and J by 6 bases, with 12 bases left in between.